This is a list of T cell receptor beta chains from one sample in a study of regulatory T cells in long-lasting Graves disease. TCRdb analysed the multiplex PCR reads with MiXCR anew, one entry per CDR3 protein. The sample includes around 250,000 distinct CDR3 sequences, around 20% of them seen just once. The source was peripheral blood mononuclear cells (PBMCs), collected at new diagnosis, from a patient treated with antithyroid drugs. These receptors were taken from a female donor with Graves disease. CDR3s leave out the opening cysteine and the closing phenylalanine or tryptophan. Not every row has a clone size; where given, it reads once, few, many or a size class.

V	J	size	CDR3
TRBV25-1	TRBJ2-2	.	ASSGTGAGELF
TRBV2	TRBJ1-4	many	ASSLGPNEKLF
TRBV7-2	TRBJ2-5	few	ASSLAGRGETQY
TRBV24-1	TRBJ2-5	many	ATSGPPETQY
TRBV6-1	TRBJ1-5	many	ASSNHKTGGGDQPQH
TRBV7-3	TRBJ1-2	many	ASSTADRDDGYT
TRBV11-2	TRBJ2-5	many	ASSLWRLSTQETQY
TRBV7-2	TRBJ1-4	many	ASSQGVMNEKLF
TRBV20-1	TRBJ1-1	many	SAHGGSVARLNTEAF
TRBV12-3/TRBV12-4	TRBJ2-5	many	ASSFWGKETQY
TRBV9	TRBJ1-1	many	ASSVGGGASLAF
TRBV12-3/TRBV12-4	TRBJ2-1	many	ASSFSGVYNEQF
TRBV28	TRBJ2-5	many	ASSTGTSGVRETQY
TRBV28	TRBJ2-7	.	ASSLSPSHEQY
TRBV27	TRBJ2-3	.	ASSSGRILSGSLSTDTQY
TRBV7-2	TRBJ2-1	many	ASSLVHASGPTYNEQF
TRBV7-9	TRBJ2-2	.	ASSLVGRQGSGELF
TRBV27	TRBJ1-4	many	ASSPDRGRQKLF
TRBV6-2/TRBV6-3	TRBJ1-5	few	ASSYPSWRSNQPQH
TRBV2	TRBJ2-7	many	ASKAGVTYEQY
TRBV25-1	TRBJ2-5	.	ASSGNLETQY
TRBV20-1	TRBJ2-4	.	SASLRDIQY
TRBV11-3	TRBJ1-2	.	ASSGGHANYGYT
TRBV6-2/TRBV6-3	TRBJ2-4	many	ASSYPGTSGVKNIQY
TRBV12-3/TRBV12-4	TRBJ2-3	.	ASSSHRDSTDTQY
TRBV11-3	TRBJ2-5	many	ASSLGSSAETQY
TRBV6-2/TRBV6-3	TRBJ2-7	many	ASATSGSTYEQY
TRBV15	TRBJ1-2	few	ATSKWVGGYT
TRBV7-9	TRBJ2-4	many	ASTEGAKNIQY
TRBV7-2	TRBJ2-7	.	ASSLISISYEQY
TRBV27	TRBJ1-2	few	ASGGISNYGYT
TRBV6-5	TRBJ1-6	many	ASSLLTGANSPLH
TRBV20-1	TRBJ2-5	many	SASRGTGFQETQY
TRBV6-1	TRBJ2-6	many	ASSPLGQGTPGANVLT
TRBV20-1	TRBJ2-7	many	SARQESTYEQY
TRBV3-1	TRBJ1-4	many	ATQRGLGEKLF
TRBV7-2	TRBJ2-7	many	ASSLGRGVTYEQY
TRBV6-1	TRBJ2-3	many	ASSPGTGAVDTQY
TRBV18	TRBJ1-1	many	ASSPADLALKTEAF
TRBV5-1	TRBJ1-5	many	ASSLGRANQPQH
TRBV24-1	TRBJ2-2	many	ATSDFGGRYTGELF
TRBV5-6	TRBJ2-7	many	ASSFQGRLIEQY
TRBV7-2	TRBJ2-7	.	ASSPWGSYEQY
TRBV29-1	TRBJ2-7	.	SVGGGAGGIDEQY
TRBV11-2	TRBJ2-1	many	ASSPRRNSGSDEQF
TRBV28	TRBJ2-3	many	ASSSRGTDTQY
TRBV20-1	TRBJ1-4	.	SASGSNEKLF
TRBV5-4	TRBJ1-4	.	ASSLAGGIDEKLS
TRBV20-1	TRBJ2-7	few	SARDRLPPNEQY
TRBV6-1	TRBJ2-7	many	ASSGSGTAYYEQY
TRBV27	TRBJ2-1	.	ASRDGRSSYNEQF
TRBV6-1	TRBJ1-5	many	ASSGDREHQPQH